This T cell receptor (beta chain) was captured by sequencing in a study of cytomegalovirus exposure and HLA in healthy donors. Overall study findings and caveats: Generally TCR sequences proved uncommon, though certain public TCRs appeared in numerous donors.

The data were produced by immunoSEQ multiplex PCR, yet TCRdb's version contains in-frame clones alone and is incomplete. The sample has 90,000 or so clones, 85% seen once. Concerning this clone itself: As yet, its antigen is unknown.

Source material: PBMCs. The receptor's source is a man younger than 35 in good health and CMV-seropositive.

DNA of the CDR3: TGTGCCAGCAGCCCAGAATCCGCTTTGAACACTGAAGCTTTCTTT. This sequence encodes CASSPESALNTEAFF. The V call is TRBV9, the J call TRBJ1-1; D call uncertain. This CDR3 region has 15 residues. V was clipped by 4 bases and J by 0 bases, with 13 bases between them. CDR1 is SGDLS and CDR2 is YYNGEE in the germline V gene.